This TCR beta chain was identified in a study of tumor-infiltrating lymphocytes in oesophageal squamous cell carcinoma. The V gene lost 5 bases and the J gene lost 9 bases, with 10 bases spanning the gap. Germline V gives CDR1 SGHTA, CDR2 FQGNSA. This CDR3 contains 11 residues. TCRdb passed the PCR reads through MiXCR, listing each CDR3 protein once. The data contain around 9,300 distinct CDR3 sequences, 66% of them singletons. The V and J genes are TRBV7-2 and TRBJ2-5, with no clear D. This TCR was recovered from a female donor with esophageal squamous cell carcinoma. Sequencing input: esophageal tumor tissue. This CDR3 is CASSQRQAQYF. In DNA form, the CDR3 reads TGTGCCAGCAGCCAAAGGCAGGCCCAGTACTTC. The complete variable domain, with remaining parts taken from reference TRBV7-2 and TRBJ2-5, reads GAGVSQSPSNKVTEKGKDVELRCDPISGHTALYWYRQSLGQGLEFLIYFQGNSAPDKSGLPSDRFSAERTGGSVSTLTIQRTQQEDSAVYLCASSQRQAQYFGPGTRLLVL.